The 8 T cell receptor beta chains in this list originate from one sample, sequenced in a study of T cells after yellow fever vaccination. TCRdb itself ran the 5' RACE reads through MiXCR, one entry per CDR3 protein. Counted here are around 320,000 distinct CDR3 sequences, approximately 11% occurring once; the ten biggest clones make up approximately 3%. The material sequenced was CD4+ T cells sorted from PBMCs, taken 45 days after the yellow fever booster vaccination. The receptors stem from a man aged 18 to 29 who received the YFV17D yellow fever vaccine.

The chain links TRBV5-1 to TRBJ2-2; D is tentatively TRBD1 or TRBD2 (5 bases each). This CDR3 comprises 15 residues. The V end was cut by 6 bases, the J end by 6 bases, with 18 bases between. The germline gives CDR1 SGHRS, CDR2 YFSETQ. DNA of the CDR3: TGCGCCAGCAAACGGGGCCAGGTGGTTCCCGGGGAGCTGTTTTTT. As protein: CASKRGQVVPGELFF.

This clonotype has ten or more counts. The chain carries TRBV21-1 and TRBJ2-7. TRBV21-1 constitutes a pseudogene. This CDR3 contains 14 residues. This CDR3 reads CASSKAGYSYEQYV. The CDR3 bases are TGTGCCAGCAGCAAAGCGGGATACTCCTACGAGCAGTACGTC.

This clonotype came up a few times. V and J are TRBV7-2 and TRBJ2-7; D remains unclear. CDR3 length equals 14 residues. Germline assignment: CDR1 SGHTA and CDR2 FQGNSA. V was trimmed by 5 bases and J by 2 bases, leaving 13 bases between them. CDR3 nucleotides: TGTGCCAGCAGCGGAACTGCAGATGCCTACGAGCAGTACTTC. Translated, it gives CASSGTADAYEQYF.

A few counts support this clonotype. DNA for the CDR3: TGTGCCAGCAGTTACTTCCCACAGGGGGATTCACCCCTCCACTTT. It encodes CASSYFPQGDSPLHF. J is TRBJ1-6 and V is TRBV6-5; 8 bases are a match to TRBD1. The CDR3 has 15 residues. V was clipped by 1 base and J by 8 bases; unmatched bases: 4. Looked up from germline, CDR1 is MNHEY and CDR2 is SVGAGI.

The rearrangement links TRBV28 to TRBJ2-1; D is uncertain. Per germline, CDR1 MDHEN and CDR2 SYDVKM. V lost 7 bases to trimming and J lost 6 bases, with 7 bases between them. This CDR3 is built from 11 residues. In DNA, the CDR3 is TGTGCCAGCACCGCGGTCAATGAGCAGTTCTTC. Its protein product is CASTAVNEQFF. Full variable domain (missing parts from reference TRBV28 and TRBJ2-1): DVKVTQSSRYLVKRTGEKVFLECVQDMDHENMFWYRQDPGLGLRLIYFSYDVKMKEKGDIPEGYSVSREKKERFSLILESASTNQTSMYLCASTAVNEQFFGPGTRLTVL.

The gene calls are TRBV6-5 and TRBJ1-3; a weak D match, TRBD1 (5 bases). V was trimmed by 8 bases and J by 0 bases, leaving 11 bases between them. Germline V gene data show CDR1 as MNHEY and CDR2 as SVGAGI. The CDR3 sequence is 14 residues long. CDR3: CASGPTDSGNTIYF. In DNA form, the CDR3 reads TGTGCCAGCGGGCCGACAGACTCTGGAAACACCATATATTTT.

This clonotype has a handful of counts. CDR3 nucleotides: TGTGCCAGCAGGTGGACGGCAAATCAGCCCCAGCATTTT. Translated, it gives CASRWTANQPQHF. The chain couples TRBV12-3 or TRBV12-4 to TRBJ1-5; D uncertain. CDR3 length: 13 amino acids. Trimming shortened V by 6 bases and J by 4 bases, and 10 bases separated the two germline ends.

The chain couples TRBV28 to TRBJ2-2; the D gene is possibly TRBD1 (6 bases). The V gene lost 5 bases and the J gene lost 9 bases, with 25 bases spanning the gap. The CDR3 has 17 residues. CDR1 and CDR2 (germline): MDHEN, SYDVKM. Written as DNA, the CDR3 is TGTGCCAGCAGTCAAAGCCTGATACAGGGAATCGACAGGGAGCTGTTTTTT. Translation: CASSQSLIQGIDRELFF.